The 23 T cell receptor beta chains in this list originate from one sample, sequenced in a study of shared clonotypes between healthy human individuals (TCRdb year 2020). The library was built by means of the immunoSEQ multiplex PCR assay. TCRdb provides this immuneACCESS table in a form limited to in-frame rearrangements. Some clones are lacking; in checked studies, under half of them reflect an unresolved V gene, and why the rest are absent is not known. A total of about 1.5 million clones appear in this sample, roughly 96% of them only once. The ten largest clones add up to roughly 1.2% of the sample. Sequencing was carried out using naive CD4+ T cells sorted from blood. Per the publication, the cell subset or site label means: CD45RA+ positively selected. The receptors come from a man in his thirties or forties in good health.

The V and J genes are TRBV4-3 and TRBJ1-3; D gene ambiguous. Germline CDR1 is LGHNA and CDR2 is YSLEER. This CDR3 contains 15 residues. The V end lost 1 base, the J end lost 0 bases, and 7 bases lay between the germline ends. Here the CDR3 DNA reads TGCGCCAGCAGCCAAGGGTCGAACTCTGGAAACACCATATATTTT. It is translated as CASSQGSNSGNTIYF.

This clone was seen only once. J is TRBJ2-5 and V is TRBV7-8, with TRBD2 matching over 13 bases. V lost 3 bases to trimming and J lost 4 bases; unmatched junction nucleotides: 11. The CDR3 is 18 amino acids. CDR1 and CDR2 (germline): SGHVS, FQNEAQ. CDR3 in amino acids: CASSFGGLAGVGRETQYF. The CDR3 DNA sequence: TGTGCCAGCAGCTTTGGAGGACTAGCGGGAGTGGGAAGAGAGACCCAGTACTTC.

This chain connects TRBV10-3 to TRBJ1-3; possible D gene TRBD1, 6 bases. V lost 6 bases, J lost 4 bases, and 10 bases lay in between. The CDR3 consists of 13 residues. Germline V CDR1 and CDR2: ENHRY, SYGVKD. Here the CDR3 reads CAIRGAQGNTIYF. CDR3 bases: TGTGCCATCAGGGGGGCCCAAGGAAACACCATATATTTT.

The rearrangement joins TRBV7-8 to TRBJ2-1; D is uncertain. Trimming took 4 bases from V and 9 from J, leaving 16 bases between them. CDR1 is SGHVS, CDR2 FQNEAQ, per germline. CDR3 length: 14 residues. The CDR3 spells CASSSLRRLSEQFF. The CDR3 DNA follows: TGTGCCAGCAGCTCATTACGGCGACTGTCTGAGCAGTTCTTC.

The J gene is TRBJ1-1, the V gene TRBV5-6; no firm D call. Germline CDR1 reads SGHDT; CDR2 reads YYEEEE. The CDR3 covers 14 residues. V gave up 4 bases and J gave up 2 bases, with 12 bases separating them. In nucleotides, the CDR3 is TGTGCCAGCAGCAATACCGGGAAAAACACTGAAGCTTTCTTT. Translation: CASSNTGKNTEAFF. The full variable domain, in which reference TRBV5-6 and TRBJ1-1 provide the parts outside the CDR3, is DAGVTQSPTHLIKTRGQQVTLRCSPKSGHDTVSWYQQALGQGPQFIFQYYEEEERQRGNFPDRFSGHQFPNYSSELNVNALLLGDSALYLCASSNTGKNTEAFFGQGTRLTVV.

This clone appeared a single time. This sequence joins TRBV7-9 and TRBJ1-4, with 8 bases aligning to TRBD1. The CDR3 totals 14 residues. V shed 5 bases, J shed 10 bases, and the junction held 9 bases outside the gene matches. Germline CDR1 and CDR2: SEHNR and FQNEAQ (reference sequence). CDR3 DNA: TGTGCCAGCAGCCGCGGACAGGGCTATGGAAAACTGTTTTTT. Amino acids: CASSRGQGYGKLFF. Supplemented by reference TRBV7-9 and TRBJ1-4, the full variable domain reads DTGVSQNPRHKITKRGQNVTFRCDPISEHNRLYWYRQTLGQGPEFLTYFQNEAQLEKSRLLSDRFSAERPKGSFSTLEIQRTEQGDSAMYLCASSRGQGYGKLFFGSGTQLSVL.

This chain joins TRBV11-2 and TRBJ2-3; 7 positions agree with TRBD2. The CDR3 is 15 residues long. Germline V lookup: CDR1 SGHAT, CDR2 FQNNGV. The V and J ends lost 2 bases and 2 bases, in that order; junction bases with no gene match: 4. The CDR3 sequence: CASSLWSGNTDTQYF. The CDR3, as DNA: TGTGCCAGCAGCTTATGGAGCGGGAACACAGATACGCAGTATTTT.

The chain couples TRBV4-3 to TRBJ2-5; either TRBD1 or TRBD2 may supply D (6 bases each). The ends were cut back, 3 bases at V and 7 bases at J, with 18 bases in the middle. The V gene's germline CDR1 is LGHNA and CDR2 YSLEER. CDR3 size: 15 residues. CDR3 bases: TGCGCCAGCAGCCAGGACTTGAGGGGGGCGGGGACCCAGTACTTC. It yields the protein CASSQDLRGAGTQYF.

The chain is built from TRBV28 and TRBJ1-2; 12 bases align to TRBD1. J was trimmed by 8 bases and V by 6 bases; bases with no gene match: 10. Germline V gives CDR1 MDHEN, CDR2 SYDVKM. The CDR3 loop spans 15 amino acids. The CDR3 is CASRAGGDRGLGYTF. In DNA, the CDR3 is TGTGCCAGCAGGGCCGGTGGGGACAGGGGGCTGGGCTACACCTTC.

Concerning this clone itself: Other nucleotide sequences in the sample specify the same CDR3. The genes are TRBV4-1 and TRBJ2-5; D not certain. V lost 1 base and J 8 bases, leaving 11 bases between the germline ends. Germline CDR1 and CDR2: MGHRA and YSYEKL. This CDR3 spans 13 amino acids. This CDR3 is CASSQGPLETQYF. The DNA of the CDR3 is TGCGCCAGCAGCCAAGGGCCCTTGGAAACCCAGTACTTC.

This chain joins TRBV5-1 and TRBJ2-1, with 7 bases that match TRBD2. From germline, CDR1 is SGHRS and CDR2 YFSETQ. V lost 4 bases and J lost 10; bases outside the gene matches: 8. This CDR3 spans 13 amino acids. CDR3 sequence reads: CASSRDYLGEQFF. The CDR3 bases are TGCGCCAGCAGCAGGGACTACCTCGGAGAGCAGTTCTTC. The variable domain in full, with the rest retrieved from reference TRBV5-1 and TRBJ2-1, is KAGVTQTPRYLIKTRGQQVTLSCSPISGHRSVSWYQQTPGQGLQFLFEYFSETQRNKGNFPGRFSGRQFSNSRSEMNVSTLELGDSALYLCASSRDYLGEQFFGPGTRLTVL.

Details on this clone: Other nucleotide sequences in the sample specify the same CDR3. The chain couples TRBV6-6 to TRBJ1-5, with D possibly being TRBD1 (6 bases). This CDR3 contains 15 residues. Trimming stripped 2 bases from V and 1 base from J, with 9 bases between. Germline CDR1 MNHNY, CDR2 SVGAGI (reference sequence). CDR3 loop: CASSYRGGSNQPQHF. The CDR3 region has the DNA TGTGCCAGCAGTTACCGAGGGGGGAGCAATCAGCCCCAGCATTTT.

CDR3 sequence: CASSRNSSGNWLIRELFF. The CDR3 nucleotides are TGTGCCAGCAGCCGCAATTCTAGCGGGAATTGGTTGATCCGGGAGCTGTTTTTT. The genes are TRBV7-9 and TRBJ2-2, with 9 bases identical to TRBD2. The CDR3 runs to 18 residues. V was clipped by 5 bases and J by 9 bases; unmatched bases: 19. Germline lookup yields CDR1 SEHNR and CDR2 FQNEAQ (reference sequence). Together with reference TRBV7-9 and TRBJ2-2, the CDR3 gives the full variable domain: DTGVSQNPRHKITKRGQNVTFRCDPISEHNRLYWYRQTLGQGPEFLTYFQNEAQLEKSRLLSDRFSAERPKGSFSTLEIQRTEQGDSAMYLCASSRNSSGNWLIRELFFGEGSRLTVL.

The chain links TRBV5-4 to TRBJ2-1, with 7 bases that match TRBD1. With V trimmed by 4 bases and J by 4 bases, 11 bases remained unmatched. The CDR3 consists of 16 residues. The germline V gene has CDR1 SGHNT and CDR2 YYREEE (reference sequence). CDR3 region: CASSRARDSEYNEQFF. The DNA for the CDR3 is TGTGCCAGCAGCCGAGCCCGGGACAGTGAATACAATGAGCAGTTCTTC. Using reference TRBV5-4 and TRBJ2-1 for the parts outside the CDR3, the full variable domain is ETGVTQSPTHLIKTRGQQVTLRCSSQSGHNTVSWYQQALGQGPQFIFQYYREEENGRGNFPPRFSGLQFPNYSSELNVNALELDDSALYLCASSRARDSEYNEQFFGPGTRLTVL.

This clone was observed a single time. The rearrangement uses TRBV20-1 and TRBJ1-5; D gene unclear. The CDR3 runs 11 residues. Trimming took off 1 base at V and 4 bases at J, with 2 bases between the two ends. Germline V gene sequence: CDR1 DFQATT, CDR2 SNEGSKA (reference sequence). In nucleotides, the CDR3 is TGCAGTGCTAGAGCAAATCAGCCCCAGCATTTT. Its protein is CSARANQPQHF.

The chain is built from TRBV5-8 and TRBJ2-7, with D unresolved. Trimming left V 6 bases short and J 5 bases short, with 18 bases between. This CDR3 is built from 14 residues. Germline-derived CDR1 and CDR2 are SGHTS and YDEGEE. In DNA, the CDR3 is TGTGCCAGCATTCCTAGGAAGAAGTGGGACGAGCAGTACTTC. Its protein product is CASIPRKKWDEQYF.

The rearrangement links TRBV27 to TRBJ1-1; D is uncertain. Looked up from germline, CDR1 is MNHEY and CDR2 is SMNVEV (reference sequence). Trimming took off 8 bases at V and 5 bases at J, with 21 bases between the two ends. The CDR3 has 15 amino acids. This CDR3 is CASSSSIARGTEAFF. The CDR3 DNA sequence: TGTGCCAGCTCGTCTTCAATCGCCCGAGGGACTGAAGCTTTCTTT.

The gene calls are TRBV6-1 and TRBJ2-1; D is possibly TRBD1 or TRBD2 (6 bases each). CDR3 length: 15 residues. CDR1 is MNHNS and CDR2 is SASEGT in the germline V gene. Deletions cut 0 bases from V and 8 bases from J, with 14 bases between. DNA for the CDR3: TGTGCCAGCAGTGAAGCGGGACACTCGGGGGATGAGCAGTTCTTC. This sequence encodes CASSEAGHSGDEQFF.

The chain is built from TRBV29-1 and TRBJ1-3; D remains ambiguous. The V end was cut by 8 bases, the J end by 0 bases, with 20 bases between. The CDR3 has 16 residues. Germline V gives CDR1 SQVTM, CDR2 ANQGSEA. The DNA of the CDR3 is TGCAGCTCCACGAGGATAGGACCCGGCTCTGGAAACACCATATATTTT. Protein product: CSSTRIGPGSGNTIYF. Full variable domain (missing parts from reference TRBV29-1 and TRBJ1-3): SAVISQKPSRDICQRGTSLTIQCQVDSQVTMMFWYRQQPGQSLTLIATANQGSEATYESGFVIDKFPISRPNLTFSTLTVSNMSPEDSSIYLCSSTRIGPGSGNTIYFGEGSWLTVV.

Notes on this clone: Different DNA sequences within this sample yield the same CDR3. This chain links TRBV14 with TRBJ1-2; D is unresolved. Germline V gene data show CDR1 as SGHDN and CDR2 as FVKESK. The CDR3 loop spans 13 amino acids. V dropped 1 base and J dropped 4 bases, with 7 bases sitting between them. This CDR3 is CASSQGEGYGYTF. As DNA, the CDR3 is TGTGCCAGCAGCCAAGGGGAGGGCTATGGCTACACCTTC.

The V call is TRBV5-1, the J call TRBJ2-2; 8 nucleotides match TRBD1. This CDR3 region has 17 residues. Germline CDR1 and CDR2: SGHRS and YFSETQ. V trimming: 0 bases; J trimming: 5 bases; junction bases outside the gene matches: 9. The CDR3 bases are TGCGCCAGCAGCTTGGTAGGACAGGGCCCGCGAACCGGGGAGCTGTTTTTT. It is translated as CASSLVGQGPRTGELFF.

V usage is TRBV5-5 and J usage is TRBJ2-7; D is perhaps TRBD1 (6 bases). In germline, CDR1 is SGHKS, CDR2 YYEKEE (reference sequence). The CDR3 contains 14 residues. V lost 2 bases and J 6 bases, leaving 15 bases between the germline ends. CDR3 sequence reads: CASSLPLTGSEQYF. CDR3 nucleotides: TGTGCCAGCAGCTTACCCCTTACAGGGAGCGAGCAGTACTTC.

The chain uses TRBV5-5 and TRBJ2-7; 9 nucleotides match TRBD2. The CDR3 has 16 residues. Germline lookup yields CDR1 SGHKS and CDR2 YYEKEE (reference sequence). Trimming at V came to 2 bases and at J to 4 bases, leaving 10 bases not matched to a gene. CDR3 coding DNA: TGTGCCAGCAGCTTCCCGGGGCTAGCGGGGCTATACGAGCAGTACTTC. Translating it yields CASSFPGLAGLYEQYF.